The entry below describes one TCR beta chain. The data originate from a study of blood T cell repertoires in COVID-19. Across the whole study: Researchers got acute and convalescent COVID-19 samples from the United States, Italy and Spain. T cells, B-cell-depleted T cells, or PBMCs supplied cDNA or gDNA.

Original methodology: From reference gene primer amplification, estimates of nucleated cell counts were derived. This table comes from immunoSEQ multiplex PCR, and its TCRdb copy is limited to in-frame clones, with some not included. Clonal size and the V and J genes are those of that table, whereas D and trimming came from the DNA. The sample includes 200,000 to 250,000 clones, approximately 89% of them seen just once. This CDR3 contains 15 residues. CDR1 and CDR2 from the germline V gene are MNHEY and SMNVEV (reference sequence). V lost 4 bases, J lost 5 bases, and 17 bases lay in between. The TCR was taken from a woman between 40 and 50 years old with acute or convalescent COVID-19. The chain links TRBV27 to TRBJ1-2, with a possible D match to TRBD1 (6 bases). Sequenced input: peripheral blood. In nucleotides, the CDR3 is TGTGCCAGCAGTTCCTCACAGGGAAAGGGGTATGGCTACACCTTC. Protein sequence: CASSSSQGKGYGYTF.